This TCR beta chain was retrieved from a study of OX40 agonist ivuxolimab in advanced cancers. For the study in its entirety: Ivuxolimab was a fully human IgG2 agonistic monoclonal antibody targeting the costimulatory receptor OX40 (CD134). Three dose-escalation patients achieved partial responses, one with hepatocellular carcinoma and two with cutaneous melanoma. In the dose-escalation cohort, around four fifths of patients were male, and the mean age was approximately 60 years, with a range of about 23 to 90. Prior anti-PD-1, anti-PD-L1 or anti-CTLA-4 therapy was permitted, and checkpoint inhibitors had been received by less than 45% of dose-escalation patients. Among the approximately 50 dose-escalation patients, approximately 20 had hepatocellular carcinoma, around 15 melanoma, 9 renal cell carcinoma and 9 head and neck cancer. Intravenous ivuxolimab was administered to patients every 2 weeks at six dose levels: 0.01, 0.1, 0.3, 1.5, 3 and 10 mg/kg. The purpose of peripheral TCRbeta sequencing was to test whether ivuxolimab changed TCR sequence diversity and led to clonal T-cell expansion. The paper describes the monotherapy dose-escalation part (N of about 52 patients) of the phase I trial of ivuxolimab.

The trial excluded patients who had a history of autoimmune disease or who were on systemic immunosuppression. Peripheral blood for TCR sequencing was collected from all dose cohorts at baseline, on cycle 4 day 1, and on cycle 7 day 1. Samples were obtained from an open-label, multicenter, first-in-human phase I dose-escalation trial of ivuxolimab. The trial enrolled adults with locally advanced or metastatic head and neck squamous cell, hepatocellular, melanoma or renal cell carcinoma. Before TCR sequencing, CD4+ T cells and CD8+ T cells were sorted from peripheral blood as separate populations. Genomic DNA was isolated from the sorted cells so that the TCRbeta CDR3 region could be sequenced. The immunoSEQ Assay was used to sequence the TCRbeta CDR3 regions. Not all clones reach the TCRdb copy of this immuneACCESS table, which keeps in-frame sequences only. Checked studies attribute under half of the gap to unresolved V genes and leave the rest unexplained. Counted in this sample were tens of thousands of clones; 80% to 90% of them appeared once. The ten largest clones take up 6.5% of the sample.

For CDR1 and CDR2, the germline V gene (reference sequence) lists PRHDT and FYEKMQ. V has 5 bases trimmed and J has 7 bases trimmed; junction bases matching no gene number 2. The CDR3 runs 11 residues from the cysteine to the phenylalanine. The only DNA kept is the CDR3, 33 bases in frame from the first base. Turning to this clone: Its antigen specificity is not known. Nothing much larger sits one base from this clone, and base qualities are not available.

Points the paper makes about the study in general: At doses of 0.1 to 3.0 mg/kg, clonal expansion of both CD4+ and CD8+ blood T cells was observed from baseline to week 6. In the 0.1-3.0 mg/kg groups, partial responders had among the lowest normalized peripheral clonal expansion, particularly in CD8+ T cells. Low levels of normalized T-cell clonal expansion were also seen in some patients who did not respond. On average, CD8+ T cells showed more expanded clones than CD4+ T cells after ivuxolimab. The antigen specificity of the peripheral T cells that underwent clonal expansion was not determined.

Recombination linked TRBV13 to TRBJ2-7; 7 bases in the middle match TRBD1. The receptor comes from an adult with an advanced solid tumor such as melanoma, head and neck, liver or kidney cancer. Sequenced here: CD4+ or CD8+ T cells sorted from blood, sampled in a trial of the OX40 agonist ivuxolimab. The CDR3 reads as follows: CASSATGEQYF. The bases read TGTGCCAGCAGCGCGACAGGGGAGCAGTACTTC.